This T cell receptor (beta chain) was retrieved from a study of T-cell reconstitution after alpha-beta-depleted transplantation in children. Study results and caveats: Reportedly, alpha-beta T cells present about two months post-transplant originated from several hundred expanded clones of graft origin. Some patients showed high day-60 TCRbeta diversity, which derived from surviving recipient T cells and thymic progenitors. The main origin of T-cell counts and diversity one year after transplant was newly produced T cells.

With 1 base removed from V and 8 bases from J, the gap between germline ends came to 12 bases. Germline CDR1 reads SGHVS; CDR2 reads FNYEAQ. The CDR3 contains 15 residues. Regarding this clonotype: Antigen unknown.

The TCRbeta library incorporated unique molecular identifiers. TCRdb re-called the PCR reads with MiXCR, one entry per CDR3 protein. The sample includes about 980,000 distinct CDR3 sequences, less than 30% seen only once; the top ten take roughly 27%. The sample in question was PBMCs, mostly from graft donor cells, obtained 360 days after TCRalphabeta/CD19-depleted stem cell transplant. The source is a boy under two years old who had a stem cell transplant for SCID, so the T cells may come from the graft donor. The chain has TRBV7-6 and TRBJ1-6; TRBD1 might be the D (5 bases). CDR3 sequence (DNA): TGTGCCAGCAGCTTAGGCGGGACGCCGGATTCACCCCTCCACTTT. Translating gives CASSLGGTPDSPLHF.